These 30 T cell receptor beta chains came from one sample sequenced in a study of graft-versus-host responses after intestinal transplantation. These receptors have no known antigen. Profiled with immunoSEQ multiplex PCR; TCRdb holds only in-frame clones, not every one. Here the sample spans tens of thousands of clones, about four fifths being singletons. Source: unstimulated CD8+ T cells sorted from spleen or lymph node cells, taken before transplant. Receptors originate from a human donor who was the organ donor for an intestinal transplant.

As concerns this clone: An end of the junction differs from the germline gene, which may be a read error. The chain combines TRBV19 with TRBJ1-1; D not certain. The CDR3 runs to 12 residues. Germline CDR1 reads LNHDA; CDR2 reads SQIVND (reference sequence). CDR3 sequence reads: CASSIGYSEAFF. In nucleotides, the CDR3 is TGTGCCAGCAGTATTGGATACAGCGAAGCTTTCTTT.

The rearrangement uses TRBV9 and TRBJ1-4, with TRBD1 matching 8 bases. This CDR3 has 14 amino acids. Germline CDR1 is SGDLS and CDR2 is YYNGEE. The V and J ends lost 3 bases and 7 bases, in that order; junction bases with no gene match: 5. CDR3 sequence: CASSAGGRSEKLFF. The CDR3 DNA is TGTGCCAGCAGCGCAGGGGGCAGAAGTGAAAAACTGTTTTTT.

This clone came up a few times. The chain employs TRBV11-2 and TRBJ2-1; TRBD2 aligns across 14 bases. This CDR3 has 16 amino acids. Germline V gene sequence: CDR1 SGHAT, CDR2 FQNNGV. Trimming cost V 5 bases and J 4 bases; bases outside gene matches: 4. The CDR3 DNA is TGTGCCAGCAGCGAGAGACTAGCGGGAGGGTACAATGAGCAGTTCTTC. Protein: CASSERLAGGYNEQFF.

The genes are TRBV4-3 and TRBJ2-2; 12 bases map to TRBD2. The CDR3 extends over 19 amino acids. Losses at the gene ends were 1 base for V and 7 bases for J; bases not matched to a gene: 13. The germline CDR1 and CDR2 sequences are LGHNA and YSLEER. Written as DNA, the CDR3 is TGCGCCAGCAGCCAAGTTGGTGCTAGCGGGGGGGCCGGTGGCGGGGAGCTGTTTTTT. Translating gives CASSQVGASGGAGGGELFF.

The chain recombines TRBV19 with TRBJ2-1, with 8 bases lining up with TRBD2. Trimming cost V 4 bases and J 12 bases; bases outside gene matches: 5. Germline CDR1 LNHDA, CDR2 SQIVND (reference sequence). CDR3 length: 12 residues. CDR3 region: CASSTGLEAQFF. The DNA for the CDR3 is TGTGCCAGTAGTACGGGACTAGAGGCGCAGTTCTTC.

In DNA form, the CDR3 reads TGCGCCAGCAGCCATGACGTGGGGGGGCTCACTGAAGCTTTCTTT. This gives the protein CASSHDVGGLTEAFF. The gene calls are TRBV4-3 and TRBJ1-1; possibly TRBD1 for D (6 bases). This CDR3 region has 15 residues. V lost 3 bases and J lost 4, with 15 bases in between. CDR1 LGHNA and CDR2 YSLEER come from the germline V gene.

This clone has only a few counts. V is TRBV21-1 and J is TRBJ2-7; the table's TRBD2 call for D was not verified on the DNA. TRBV21-1 counts as a pseudogene. The CDR3 covers 19 residues. The CDR3 spells CASSKRRVGGTSGPYEQYF. The CDR3 nucleotides are TGTGCCAGCAGCAAAAGGCGAGTGGGTGGGACTAGCGGACCCTACGAGCAGTACTTC.

The chain is built from TRBV9 and TRBJ2-3; 13 bases are shared with TRBD2. Germline CDR1 reads SGDLS; CDR2 reads YYNGEE. The CDR3 has 17 amino acids. The trim removed 4 bases at V and 2 bases at J, leaving 7 bases unmatched. CDR3: CASSYQTSGRFTDTQYF. The DNA for the CDR3 is TGTGCCAGCAGCTACCAGACTAGCGGGAGGTTCACAGATACGCAGTATTTT.

The rearrangement joins TRBV6-6 to TRBJ2-1, with D maybe TRBD2 (6 bases). The CDR3 consists of 12 residues. Trimming left V 3 bases short and J 10 bases short, with 10 bases between. The germline gives CDR1 MNHNY, CDR2 SVGAGI (reference sequence). The CDR3 loop reads CASSYQSGEQFF. CDR3 sequence (DNA): TGTGCCAGCAGTTATCAAAGCGGGGAGCAGTTCTTC.

The chain recombines TRBV14 with TRBJ2-7; 8 nucleotides match TRBD2. Trimming at V came to 4 bases and at J to 7 bases, leaving 6 bases not matched to a gene. Germline CDR1 and CDR2: SGHDN and FVKESK. The CDR3 extends over 13 amino acids. CDR3 protein: CASSPGRAIEQYF. DNA for the CDR3: TGTGCCAGCAGCCCCGGGAGGGCGATTGAGCAGTACTTC.

The V gene is TRBV19, the J gene TRBJ2-7, with 9 bases aligning to TRBD1. V dropped 5 bases and J dropped 4; count of bases not matched to a gene: 6. This CDR3 is built from 14 residues. CDR1 LNHDA and CDR2 SQIVND come from the germline V gene (reference sequence). The CDR3 loop reads CASSATTGGYEQYF. The CDR3 bases are TGTGCCAGTAGTGCAACGACAGGGGGTTACGAGCAGTACTTC.

This sequence joins TRBV4-1 and TRBJ2-1; D possibly corresponds to TRBD2 (6 bases). Trimming took off 1 base at V and 3 bases at J, with 10 bases between the two ends. Germline CDR1 and CDR2: MGHRA and YSYEKL. This CDR3 is built from 15 residues. CDR3 region: CASSQVREDYNEQFF. The CDR3 DNA reads TGCGCCAGCAGCCAAGTGAGGGAGGACTACAATGAGCAGTTCTTC.

J is TRBJ2-7 and V is TRBV29-1, with TRBD2 as a possible D gene (6 bases). Trimming pared 4 bases from V and 0 bases from J, leaving 10 bases between. The germline CDR1 and CDR2 sequences are SQVTM and ANQGSEA. The CDR3 runs to 13 residues. The CDR3 DNA reads as TGCAGCGTTGGGGGACTCACCTCCTACGAGCAGTACTTC. It translates to CSVGGLTSYEQYF.

The chain couples TRBV27 to TRBJ1-6; D is possibly TRBD1 (5 bases). V was trimmed by 5 bases and J by 9 bases, leaving 8 bases between them. Per germline, CDR1 MNHEY and CDR2 SMNVEV (reference sequence). The CDR3 totals 12 residues. CDR3 nucleotides: TGTGCCAGCAGTCTGCAGGGTTCACCCCTCCACTTT. Its protein product is CASSLQGSPLHF.

The chain employs TRBV19 and TRBJ2-1, with D possibly matching TRBD1 (6 bases). The CDR3 is 14 residues long. V was trimmed by 9 bases and J by 9 bases, leaving 21 bases between them. The germline V gene has CDR1 LNHDA and CDR2 SQIVND (reference sequence). The DNA for the CDR3 is TGTGCCAGCCAGCCACTCAGGGGACGCGGTGAGCAGTTCTTC. Its translation: CASQPLRGRGEQFF.

The chain carries TRBV7-9 and TRBJ2-7; D may correspond to TRBD1 or TRBD2 (5 bases each). CDR1 and CDR2 (germline): SEHNR, FQNEAQ (reference sequence). The CDR3 extends over 12 amino acids. V lost 1 base, J lost 7 bases, and 8 bases lay in between. CDR3 sequence: CASSLGGTEQYF. In DNA, the CDR3 is TGTGCCAGCAGCTTAGGGGGGACGGAGCAGTACTTC.

The chain uses TRBV7-2 and TRBJ2-7, with TRBD2 matching 7 bases. CDR3 length: 14 amino acids. CDR1 SGHTA and CDR2 FQGNSA come from the germline V gene. After removal of 4 bases from V and 3 bases from J, the junction contained 6 bases not matched to a gene. Written as DNA, the CDR3 is TGTGCCAGCAGCTACGGGACTACCATCTACGAGCAGTACTTC. Amino acids: CASSYGTTIYEQYF. The complete variable domain, with remaining parts taken from reference TRBV7-2 and TRBJ2-7, reads GAGVSQSPSNKVTEKGKDVELRCDPISGHTALYWYRQSLGQGLEFLIYFQGNSAPDKSGLPSDRFSAERTGGSVSTLTIQRTQQEDSAVYLCASSYGTTIYEQYFGPGTRLTVT.

This rearrangement joins TRBV4-1 to TRBJ2-3, with D perhaps matching TRBD1 or TRBD2 (5 bases each). CDR1 and CDR2 (germline): MGHRA, YSYEKL. The CDR3 is 14 amino acids. Trimming shortened V by 4 bases and J by 1 base, and 9 bases separated the two germline ends. CDR3 in amino acids: CASSPGRGTDTQYF. DNA of the CDR3: TGCGCCAGCAGCCCAGGGAGAGGCACAGATACGCAGTATTTT.

The rearrangement uses TRBV19 and TRBJ2-2; TRBD1 or TRBD2 may be the D gene (5 bases each). The germline V gene encodes CDR1 LNHDA and CDR2 SQIVND (reference sequence). This CDR3 is 15 amino acids long. The V gene lost 8 bases and the J gene lost 6 bases, with 19 bases spanning the gap. The CDR3 protein is CASCSGPTWAGELFF. Written as DNA, the CDR3 is TGTGCCAGTTGCTCGGGACCGACATGGGCCGGGGAGCTGTTTTTT.

This chain uses TRBV10-1 with TRBJ2-3; possible D gene TRBD1, 6 bases. Trimming stripped 0 bases from V and 3 bases from J, with 7 bases between. CDR1 and CDR2 from the germline V gene are WNHNN and SYGVQD (reference sequence). This CDR3 is 14 amino acids long. The CDR3 sequence: CASSESQGTDTQYF. The CDR3 DNA reads as TGCGCCAGCAGTGAGTCGCAGGGGACAGATACGCAGTATTTT.

DNA for the CDR3: TGTGCCAGCAGCCCACGGGTCTCCAATTCACCCCTCCACTTT. Residues: CASSPRVSNSPLHF. The chain employs TRBV27 and TRBJ1-6; D is undetermined. This CDR3 has 14 residues. The V and J ends lost 6 bases and 7 bases respectively, with 13 bases between them. From germline, CDR1 is MNHEY and CDR2 SMNVEV (reference sequence).

This clone was observed a single time. The V and J genes are TRBV10-2 and TRBJ2-1; TRBD2 aligns across 8 bases. This CDR3 comprises 16 residues. V shed 0 bases and J 8 bases; nucleotides not matched to a gene: 9. CDR1 and CDR2 from the germline V gene are WSHSY and SAAADI. The CDR3 DNA reads TGCGCCAGCAGTGAGTCGACAAGCGGGAGAGGCGATGAGCAGTTCTTC. This codes for CASSESTSGRGDEQFF.

This rearrangement joins TRBV27 to TRBJ2-2; D perhaps matches TRBD2 (7 bases). The V gene's germline CDR1 is MNHEY and CDR2 SMNVEV (reference sequence). V lost 4 bases, J lost 9 bases, and 12 bases lay in between. CDR3 length: 13 residues. CDR3 amino acids: CASSWGRGRELFF. The CDR3 region has the DNA TGTGCCAGCAGTTGGGGGAGGGGGAGGGAGCTGTTTTTT.

The chain is built from TRBV6-5 and TRBJ2-2; D not resolved. CDR1 MNHEY and CDR2 SVGAGI come from the germline V gene. V was trimmed by 5 bases and J by 5 bases, leaving 15 bases between them. This CDR3 region has 15 residues. The CDR3 region is CASSTRTLRTGELFF. CDR3 in DNA: TGTGCCAGCAGTACCCGGACCCTGCGGACCGGGGAGCTGTTTTTT.

This clone was seen only once. The chain employs TRBV2 and TRBJ2-7; TRBD2 might be the D (6 bases). From germline, CDR1 is SNHLY and CDR2 FYNNEI. The CDR3 runs to 15 residues. V was trimmed by 8 bases and J by 7 bases, leaving 24 bases between them. The CDR3 loop is CASDYPGTPTGEQYF. For the CDR3, the DNA is TGTGCCAGCGATTATCCTGGGACTCCGACGGGGGAGCAGTACTTC.

The chain employs TRBV6-1 and TRBJ1-2, with 9 positions matching TRBD1. From germline, CDR1 is MNHNS and CDR2 SASEGT. With 6 bases clipped from V and 2 bases from J, the junction kept 1 base outside the gene matches. The CDR3 has 13 residues. The CDR3: CASRTGGNYGYTF. Written as DNA, the CDR3 is TGTGCCAGCAGAACAGGGGGCAACTATGGCTACACCTTC.

This chain joins TRBV11-2 and TRBJ2-2, with D uncertain. The length of the CDR3 is 11 residues. V was clipped by 8 bases and J by 3 bases, with 4 bases between them. Germline V gives CDR1 SGHAT, CDR2 FQNNGV. Written as DNA, the CDR3 is TGTGCCAGCTCCTACACCGGGGAGCTGTTTTTT. Translating gives CASSYTGELFF. The complete variable domain, with remaining parts taken from reference TRBV11-2 and TRBJ2-2, reads EAGVAQSPRYKIIEKRQSVAFWCNPISGHATLYWYQQILGQGPKLLIQFQNNGVVDDSQLPKDRFSAERLKGVDSTLKIQPAKLEDSAVYLCASSYTGELFFGEGSRLTVL.

This chain joins TRBV5-1 and TRBJ2-4, with D maybe TRBD1 (6 bases). Germline V lookup: CDR1 SGHRS, CDR2 YFSETQ. The germline V and J ends were trimmed by 3 bases and 9 bases, with 19 bases remaining between them. This CDR3 has 15 amino acids. The CDR3, as DNA: TGCGCCAGCAGCTGGGGGCCCGATGGGAACATCATTCAGTACTTC. Its translation is CASSWGPDGNIIQYF.

The chain is built from TRBV6-5 and TRBJ1-2, with D possibly TRBD1 on 5 matching bases. The CDR3 contains 15 residues. Trimming left V 5 bases short and J 4 bases short, with 17 bases between. The V gene's germline CDR1 is MNHEY and CDR2 SVGAGI. The CDR3 DNA is TGTGCCAGCAGTACTACCCGGGACGGAATCTATGGCTACACCTTC. Protein sequence: CASSTTRDGIYGYTF.

The rearrangement joins TRBV4-1 to TRBJ1-2; no clear D gene. The CDR3 runs 15 residues. Trimming cost V 0 bases and J 7 bases, with 15 bases left between them. CDR1 and CDR2 from the germline V gene are MGHRA and YSYEKL. The CDR3 here is CASSQDETKGGGYTF. CDR3 nucleotide sequence: TGCGCCAGCAGCCAAGATGAGACAAAGGGTGGTGGCTACACCTTC.